This T cell receptor beta chain was identified during a study of blood T cells in healthy people across ages. Study observations and caveats: Age advanced and TCR beta diversity per million T cells fell, roughly linearly.

For every donor, a draw yielded 8.5 to 10 milliliters of peripheral blood. This clonotype has just a few counts. Its antigen is currently unknown. A second PCR, run for about 6 to 11 cycles, used a sample-barcoded 5' primer plus a J-beta primer mix. From the 5' RACE reads, TCRdb called clonotypes with MiXCR, one entry per CDR3 protein. The table records 1.5 million to 2 million distinct CDR3 sequences, about 31% of them present only once. Trimming at V came to 5 bases and at J to 1 base, leaving 19 bases not matched to a gene. This CDR3 region has 20 residues. CDR1 is DFQATT, CDR2 SNEGSKA, per germline (reference sequence).

The rearrangement uses TRBV20-1 and TRBJ2-7; TRBD2 aligns across 14 bases. Material for sequencing was blood. This TCR was sampled from a woman aged 25 to 39 in good health. As DNA, the CDR3 is TGCAGTGCTGGTTTCTTCACCGGGACTAGCGGGAGAAGTGATTCCTACGAGCAGTACTTC. Its protein product is CSAGFFTGTSGRSDSYEQYF.